This TCR beta chain was captured by sequencing in a study of cytomegalovirus exposure and HLA in healthy donors. Study-level points and caveats: Per a later analysis, 15,000 to 20,000 TCR beta sequences showed association with HLA alleles at 0.05 false discovery rate. In a later analysis, HLA-associated TCR beta chains were more clonally expanded than equally common others.

PCR primers comprised 60 Vbeta and 13 Jbeta primers. Here immunoSEQ multiplex PCR was the method, and the copy in TCRdb shows in-frame clones only, minus some. The sample lists 150,000 to 200,000 clones, 75% to 85% occurring once. This clone was observed once. What it binds is unknown. This CDR3 spans 14 amino acids. The germline V gene has CDR1 MDHEN and CDR2 SYDVKM. V was clipped by 4 bases and J by 4 bases, with 11 bases between them. The specimen was PBMCs. The V and J genes are TRBV28 and TRBJ2-1, with D perhaps TRBD2 (5 bases). This receptor was obtained from a man under 40 in good health and CMV-seropositive. CDR3 coding DNA: TGTGCCAGCAGTTCCCCGGACTCATACAATGAGCAGTTCTTC. Translation: CASSSPDSYNEQFF.